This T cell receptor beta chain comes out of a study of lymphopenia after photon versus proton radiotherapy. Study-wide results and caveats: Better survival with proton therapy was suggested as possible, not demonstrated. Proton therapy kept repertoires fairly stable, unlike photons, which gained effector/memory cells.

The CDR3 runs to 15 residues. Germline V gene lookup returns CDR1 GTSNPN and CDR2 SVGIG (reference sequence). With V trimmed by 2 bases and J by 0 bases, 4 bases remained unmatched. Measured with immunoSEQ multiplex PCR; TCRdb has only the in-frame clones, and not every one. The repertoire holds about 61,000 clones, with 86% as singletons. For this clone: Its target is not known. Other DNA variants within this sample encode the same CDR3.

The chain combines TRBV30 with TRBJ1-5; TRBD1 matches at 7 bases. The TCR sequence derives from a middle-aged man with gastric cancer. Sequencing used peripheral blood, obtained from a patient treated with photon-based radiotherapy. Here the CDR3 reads CAWSRGTDSNQPQHF. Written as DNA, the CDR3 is TGTGCCTGGAGTCGAGGGACAGATAGCAATCAGCCCCAGCATTTT.